This T cell receptor beta chain stems from a study of T-cell reconstitution after alpha-beta-depleted transplantation in children. General observations from the study: Several hundred expanded graft clones reportedly supplied alpha-beta T cells about two months after transplant. T-cell counts and diversity at one year post-transplant came mainly from newly produced T cells.

The authors prepared the TCRbeta library with unique molecular identifiers. One entry per CDR3 protein, called by TCRdb with MiXCR from the PCR reads. Of approximately 300,000 distinct CDR3 sequences listed, 6% to 10% were seen once; the top ten hold about 9.3%. The table lists this clonotype with many counts. Its matching antigen is unknown. The CDR3 extends over 13 amino acids. V was trimmed by 3 bases and J by 6 bases, leaving 10 bases between them. The chain has TRBV12-3 or TRBV12-4 and TRBJ2-3; D remains unclear. The TCR comes from a female patient aged 2-10 years who had a stem cell transplant for Fanconi anemia, so the T cells may come from the graft donor. The sequencing used peripheral blood, collected 360 days after TCRalphabeta/CD19-depleted stem cell transplant. The CDR3 DNA is TGTGCCAGCAGTTTTTACCAGAGGGATACGCAGTATTTT. As protein: CASSFYQRDTQYF.